One sample yielded the 24 T cell receptor beta chains listed below, sequenced in a study of shared clonotypes between healthy human individuals. TCRdb's copy holds only in-frame clones and misses some; the assay was immunoSEQ multiplex PCR. Of 2 million to 2.5 million clones in the sample, under 97% are singletons; the top ten hold roughly 0.13%. Sequences were obtained from naive CD4+ T cells sorted from blood. Specified subset: CD45RA+ positively selected. These receptor sequences come from a man aged 18 to 35 in good health.

This clone was seen a single time. The rearrangement links TRBV7-9 to TRBJ2-3, with D perhaps TRBD1 or TRBD2 (7 bases each). The CDR3 has 17 amino acids. CDR1 is SEHNR and CDR2 is FQNEAQ in the germline V gene (reference sequence). Trimming left V 3 bases short and J 0 bases short, with 16 bases between. The CDR3 region has the DNA TGTGCCAGCAGCTTGCCCAGGGGGGGGGCAAGCACAGATACGCAGTATTTT. Residues: CASSLPRGGASTDTQYF.

This clone appeared a single time. Other DNA sequences in the same sample also yield this CDR3. The gene calls are TRBV5-1 and TRBJ1-1, with a possible D match to TRBD1 (6 bases). Germline V gene data show CDR1 as SGHRS and CDR2 as YFSETQ. V was clipped by 3 bases and J by 4 bases, with 10 bases between them. The CDR3 has 13 amino acids. The CDR3 reads CASSSRGGTEAFF. The DNA of the CDR3 is TGCGCCAGCAGCTCGAGGGGGGGCACTGAAGCTTTCTTT.

CDR3 region: CATSSRDRGLWNQPQHF. The CDR3 DNA sequence: TGTGCCACCAGCTCCCGGGACAGGGGGCTATGGAATCAGCCCCAGCATTTT. The V and J genes are TRBV15 and TRBJ1-5; 12 nucleotides align to TRBD1. The CDR3 length is 17 residues. The junction had 9 bases not matched to a gene; V was cut back by 5 bases and J by 4 bases. The germline V gene has CDR1 LNHNV and CDR2 YYDKDF (reference sequence).

The rearrangement uses TRBV5-4 and TRBJ2-2, with D maybe TRBD2 (7 bases). The germline V and J ends were trimmed by 4 bases and 4 bases, with 20 bases remaining between them. The CDR3 has 17 residues. Germline assignment: CDR1 SGHNT and CDR2 YYREEE (reference sequence). CDR3 sequence: CASSHRAGGSSTGELFF. DNA for the CDR3: TGTGCCAGCAGCCACAGGGCTGGCGGGAGCTCCACCGGGGAGCTGTTTTTT.

This chain connects TRBV6-5 to TRBJ1-2; 7 bases are shared with TRBD1. The CDR3 length is 11 residues. J gave up 11 bases and V 6 bases, and 6 bases lay outside the gene matches. Germline assignment: CDR1 MNHEY and CDR2 SVGAGI. CDR3 loop: CASRTQGRYTF. Written as DNA, the CDR3 is TGTGCCAGCAGGACACAGGGGAGGTACACCTTC.

The chain joins TRBV5-6 to TRBJ1-5; D unresolved. CDR3 length: 14 amino acids. Per germline, CDR1 SGHDT and CDR2 YYEEEE. V gave up 4 bases and J gave up 0 bases, with 8 bases separating them. The CDR3 DNA is TGTGCCAGCAGCCTGACATTTAGCAATCAGCCCCAGCATTTT. It translates to CASSLTFSNQPQHF.

The rearrangement joins TRBV9 to TRBJ2-2; no reliable D call. The germline V gene has CDR1 SGDLS and CDR2 YYNGEE. The CDR3 contains 8 residues. The CDR3 here is CAAGELFF. The CDR3 bases are TGTGCGGCCGGGGAGCTGTTTTTT. The full variable domain, in which reference TRBV9 and TRBJ2-2 provide the parts outside the CDR3, is DSGVTQTPKHLITATGQRVTLRCSPRSGDLSVYWYQQSLDQGLQFLIQYYNGEERAKGNILERFSAQQFPDLHSELNLSSLELGDSALYFCAAGELFFGEGSRLTVL.

The rearrangement uses TRBV7-8 and TRBJ2-1; D may be TRBD2 (5 bases). V was cut by 3 bases and J by 6 bases, with 21 bases left in between. The CDR3 length is 17 residues. The germline CDR1 and CDR2 sequences are SGHVS and FQNEAQ. CDR3 nucleotide sequence: TGTGCCAGCAGCTTGACTACAGTCTGGCCGCTAGGCAATGAGCAGTTCTTC. It yields the protein CASSLTTVWPLGNEQFF.

The chain combines TRBV28 with TRBJ2-7; TRBD2 matches at 8 bases. The V gene's germline CDR1 is MDHEN and CDR2 SYDVKM. With 5 bases clipped from V and 3 bases from J, the junction kept 15 bases outside the gene matches. The length of the CDR3 is 17 residues. The DNA of the CDR3 is TGTGCCAGCAGTCCACGACCCTCCGGGACTAGAGGCTACGAGCAGTACTTC. Translating it yields CASSPRPSGTRGYEQYF.

This clone was observed a single time. The rearrangement joins TRBV7-9 to TRBJ2-7, with D possibly being TRBD1 (5 bases). This CDR3 has 15 residues. V lost 7 bases, J lost 0 bases, and 16 bases lay in between. Germline-derived CDR1 and CDR2 are SEHNR and FQNEAQ (reference sequence). The CDR3 DNA sequence: TGTGCCAGCAAAATGGTGGGTGACAGCTCCTACGAGCAGTACTTC. Protein: CASKMVGDSSYEQYF.

This chain connects TRBV11-2 to TRBJ1-1, with D unresolved. The CDR3 length is 13 residues. The V gene's germline CDR1 is SGHAT and CDR2 FQNNGV. V shed 5 bases and J shed 4 bases, with 11 bases lying between them. Here the CDR3 DNA reads TGTGCCAGCAGCCTATCAGAGGGCACTGAAGCTTTCTTT. This translates into CASSLSEGTEAFF.

J is TRBJ2-5 and V is TRBV6-5; 7 bases agree with TRBD2. The V segment lost 4 bases and the J segment 6 bases; nucleotides outside the gene matches: 11. The length of the CDR3 is 15 residues. Germline V gives CDR1 MNHEY, CDR2 SVGAGI. This CDR3 reads CASSSPGGSEKTQYF. The CDR3 coding sequence is TGTGCCAGCAGTTCCCCGGGGGGTAGCGAAAAGACCCAGTACTTC.

The rearrangement uses TRBV6-5 and TRBJ2-7; the D is unclear. The V end was cut by 6 bases, the J end by 2 bases, with 14 bases between. The V gene's germline CDR1 is MNHEY and CDR2 SVGAGI. This CDR3 is built from 14 residues. The CDR3 spells CASSPAKGPYEQYF. CDR3 sequence (DNA): TGTGCCAGCAGCCCCGCCAAGGGTCCCTACGAGCAGTACTTC.

In this sample, this clone turned up once. The CDR3 here is CASSQRGRDPNIQYF. CDR3 in DNA: TGCGCCAGCAGCCAACGAGGCAGGGATCCAAACATTCAGTACTTC. The chain has TRBV4-1 and TRBJ2-4, with D perhaps TRBD1 (5 bases). V was cut by 2 bases and J by 6 bases, with 14 bases left in between. The CDR3 has 15 amino acids. Germline lookup yields CDR1 MGHRA and CDR2 YSYEKL.

This sequence joins TRBV5-1 and TRBJ2-7; D possibly corresponds to TRBD2 (5 bases). This CDR3 contains 13 residues. Germline-derived CDR1 and CDR2 are SGHRS and YFSETQ. The V end lost 4 bases, the J end lost 0 bases, and 8 bases lay between the germline ends. CDR3 nucleotides: TGCGCCAGCAGCGAGCGGCCCTCCTACGAGCAGTACTTC. Its translation: CASSERPSYEQYF.

As for this clone: At the DNA level, this CDR3 is encoded by other sequences in the same sample as well. V is TRBV4-3 and J is TRBJ2-7; no clear D gene. Germline V gives CDR1 LGHNA, CDR2 YSLEER. V was trimmed by 0 bases and J by 1 base, leaving 4 bases between them. The length of the CDR3 is 13 residues. CDR3 protein: CASSQELSYEQYF. The CDR3 region has the DNA TGCGCCAGCAGCCAAGAGCTTTCCTACGAGCAGTACTTC.

J is TRBJ1-1 and V is TRBV5-4; 8 bases fit TRBD1. Trimming at V came to 5 bases and at J to 4 bases, leaving 7 bases not matched to a gene. CDR1 and CDR2 (germline): SGHNT, YYREEE (reference sequence). The length of the CDR3 is 14 residues. CDR3 in amino acids: CASSLNRGSTEAFF. In DNA form, the CDR3 reads TGTGCCAGCAGTTTAAACAGGGGGTCCACTGAAGCTTTCTTT.

The V call is TRBV30, the J call TRBJ1-6; unclear D gene. The V end was cut by 7 bases, the J end by 0 bases, with 7 bases between. The CDR3 runs 13 residues. Germline values: CDR1 GTSNPN, CDR2 SVGIG (reference sequence). CDR3 sequence reads: CAFTSSYNSPLHF. For the CDR3, the DNA is TGTGCCTTCACGAGCTCCTATAATTCACCCCTCCACTTT.

This sequence joins TRBV2 and TRBJ2-2; 10 nucleotides align to TRBD2. Germline V lookup: CDR1 SNHLY, CDR2 FYNNEI. The CDR3 extends over 17 amino acids. V shed 6 bases and J 5 bases; nucleotides not matched to a gene: 12. CDR3 coding DNA: TGTGCCAGCAGGTCGGGGATAGCGGGAGGCCGGACCGGGGAGCTGTTTTTT. Its translation is CASRSGIAGGRTGELFF.

This clone occurred once. The chain couples TRBV7-3 to TRBJ2-5; possibly TRBD2 for D (5 bases). Germline-derived CDR1 and CDR2 are SGHTA and FQGTGA. Between the trimmed V and J ends, which lost 2 bases and 3 bases, there was a span of 7 bases. This CDR3 region has 13 residues. The CDR3 here is CASSLWEKETQYF. The CDR3 DNA is TGTGCCAGCAGCTTATGGGAGAAAGAGACCCAGTACTTC.

The chain couples TRBV5-6 to TRBJ2-2; TRBD2 might be the D (6 bases). Trimming removed 4 bases at V and 5 bases at J, with 18 bases between. The germline V gene has CDR1 SGHDT and CDR2 YYEEEE. This CDR3 region has 16 residues. CDR3 nucleotide sequence: TGTGCCAGCAGCCTAAGACGCGGAGGGAAAACCGGGGAGCTGTTTTTT. Amino acid sequence: CASSLRRGGKTGELFF.

This chain joins TRBV5-6 and TRBJ2-7, with a weak D call TRBD2 (5 bases). Germline-derived CDR1 and CDR2 are SGHDT and YYEEEE. V gave up 7 bases and J gave up 7 bases, with 15 bases separating them. This CDR3 contains 12 residues. CDR3 in DNA: TGTGCCAGCCGGGCTAGCCCGGGGGAGCAGTACTTC. This translates into CASRASPGEQYF.

The rearrangement uses TRBV2 and TRBJ2-7; TRBD2 might be the D (5 bases). There are 14 residues in the CDR3. Germline assignment: CDR1 SNHLY and CDR2 FYNNEI. Trimming cost V 10 bases and J 0 bases, with 16 bases left between them. CDR3 bases: TGTGCCACCCAGAGGGAAAGGGCCTCCTACGAGCAGTACTTC. Protein: CATQRERASYEQYF.

V and J are TRBV6-5 and TRBJ2-7; D not resolved. This CDR3 comprises 15 residues. Trimming cost V 6 bases and J 1 base, with 16 bases left between them. Per germline, CDR1 MNHEY and CDR2 SVGAGI. This CDR3 is CASRPDLTVSYEQYF. The DNA for the CDR3 is TGTGCCAGCAGGCCCGATCTGACTGTTTCCTACGAGCAGTACTTC.